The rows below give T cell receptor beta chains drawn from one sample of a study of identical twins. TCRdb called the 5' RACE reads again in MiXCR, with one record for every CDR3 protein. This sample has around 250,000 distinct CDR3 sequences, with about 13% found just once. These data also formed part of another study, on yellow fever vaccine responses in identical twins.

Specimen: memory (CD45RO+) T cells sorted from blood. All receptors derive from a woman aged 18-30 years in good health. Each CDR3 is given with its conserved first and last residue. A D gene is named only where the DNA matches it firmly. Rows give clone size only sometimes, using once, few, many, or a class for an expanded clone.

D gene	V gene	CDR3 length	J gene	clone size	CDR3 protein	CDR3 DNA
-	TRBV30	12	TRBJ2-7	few	CAWKSLGYEQYF	TGTGCCTGGAAATCTCTGGGGTACGAGCAGTACTTC
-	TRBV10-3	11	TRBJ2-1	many	CAISREFEQFF	TGTGCCATCAGTCGAGAGTTTGAGCAGTTCTTC
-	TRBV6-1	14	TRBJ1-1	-	CASSVPGIDTEAFF	TGTGCCAGCAGTGTCCCAGGGATAGACACTGAAGCTTTCTTT
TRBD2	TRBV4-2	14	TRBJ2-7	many	CASSQEREAYEQYF	TGTGCCAGCAGCCAAGAGCGGGAGGCGTACGAGCAGTACTTC
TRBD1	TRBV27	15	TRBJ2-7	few	CASSRQGGGIYEQYF	TGTGCCAGCAGTCGACAGGGGGGTGGTATCTACGAGCAGTACTTC
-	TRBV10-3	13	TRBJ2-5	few	CAISGTAQETQYF	TGTGCCATCAGTGGGACAGCCCAAGAGACCCAGTACTTC
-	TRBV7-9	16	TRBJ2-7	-	CASRGNGQQSSYEQYF	TGTGCCAGCAGAGGGAATGGACAGCAAAGCTCCTACGAGCAGTACTTC
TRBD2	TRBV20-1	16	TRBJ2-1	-	CSARPGLAGGYNEQFF	TGCAGTGCCAGACCGGGACTAGCGGGAGGCTACAATGAGCAGTTCTTC
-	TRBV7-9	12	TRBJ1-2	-	CASSPTNYGYTF	TGTGCCAGCAGCCCGACGAACTATGGCTACACCTTC
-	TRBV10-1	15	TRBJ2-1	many	CASSRDLSSYNEQFF	TGCGCCAGCAGCCGTGACCTGAGCTCCTACAATGAGCAGTTCTTC
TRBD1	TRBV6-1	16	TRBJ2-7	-	CASSPSRQGASYEQYF	TGTGCCAGCAGTCCGTCCCGGCAGGGGGCATCCTACGAGCAGTACTTC
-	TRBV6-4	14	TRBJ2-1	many	CASSDRDTYNEQFF	TGTGCCAGCAGTGACCGGGACACCTACAATGAGCAGTTCTTC
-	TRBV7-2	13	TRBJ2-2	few	CASSLQLTGELFF	TGTGCCAGCAGCCTCCAGCTCACCGGGGAGCTGTTTTTT
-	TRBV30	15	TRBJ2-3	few	CAWSLTGDFTDTQYF	TGTGCCTGGAGCCTGACCGGGGACTTTACAGATACGCAGTATTTT
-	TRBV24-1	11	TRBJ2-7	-	CATGGVYEQYF	TGTGCCACCGGAGGGGTCTACGAGCAGTACTTC
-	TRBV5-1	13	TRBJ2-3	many	CASSFGYTDTQYF	TGCGCCAGCAGCTTTGGCTACACAGATACGCAGTATTTT
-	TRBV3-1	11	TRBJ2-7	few	CASGAGREQYF	TGTGCCAGCGGCGCAGGGAGGGAGCAGTACTTC
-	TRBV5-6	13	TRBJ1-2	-	CASSLVARDGYTF	TGTGCCAGCAGCCTGGTGGCCCGGGACGGCTACACCTTC
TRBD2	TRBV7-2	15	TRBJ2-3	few	CASSPPGRATDTQYF	TGTGCCAGCAGTCCTCCCGGGAGGGCCACAGATACGCAGTATTTT
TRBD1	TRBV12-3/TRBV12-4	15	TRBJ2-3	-	CASRGTGRLTDTQYF	TGTGCCAGCAGGGGGACAGGCCGTCTCACAGATACGCAGTATTTT
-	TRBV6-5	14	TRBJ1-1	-	CASTSTGADTEAFF	TGTGCCAGCACTTCGACCGGGGCCGACACTGAAGCTTTCTTT
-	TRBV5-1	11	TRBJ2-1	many	CASSLEREQFF	TGCGCCAGCAGCTTAGAAAGGGAGCAGTTCTTC
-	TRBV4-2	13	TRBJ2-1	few	CASSQDRGDEQFF	TGTGCCAGCAGCCAAGATAGGGGTGATGAGCAGTTCTTC
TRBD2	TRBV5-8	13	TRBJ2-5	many	CASVLAGAETQYF	TGTGCCAGCGTCCTAGCGGGAGCAGAGACCCAGTACTTC
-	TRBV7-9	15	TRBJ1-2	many	CASSLMLGSPYGYTF	TGTGCCAGCAGCTTAATGTTGGGGAGTCCCTATGGCTACACCTTC
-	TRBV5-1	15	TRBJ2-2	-	CASSLERPSTGELFF	TGCGCCAGCAGCTTGGAGCGGCCTAGCACCGGGGAGCTGTTTTTT
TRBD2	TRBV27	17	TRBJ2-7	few	CASSLSLNGGYGYEQYF	TGTGCCAGCAGTTTATCGTTGAACGGGGGGTACGGCTACGAGCAGTACTTC
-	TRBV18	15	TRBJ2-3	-	CASSSYGAGSDTQYF	TGTGCCAGCTCGTCCTATGGGGCAGGATCAGATACGCAGTATTTT
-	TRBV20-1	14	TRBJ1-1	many	CSALLRGGYTEAFF	TGCAGTGCCCTATTAAGGGGGGGGTATACTGAAGCTTTCTTT
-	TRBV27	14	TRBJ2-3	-	CASSLYIAGDTQYF	TGTGCCAGCAGCCTTTATATCGCGGGTGATACGCAGTATTTT
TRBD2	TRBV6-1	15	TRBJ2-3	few	CASSGLAGGPDTQYF	TGTGCCAGCAGTGGACTAGCGGGGGGCCCAGATACGCAGTATTTT